Below, 9 T cell receptor beta chains from the same sample are listed, as sequenced in a study of blood T cell repertoires in COVID-19. This table comes from immunoSEQ multiplex PCR, and its TCRdb copy is limited to in-frame clones, with some not included. The table shows about 110,000 clones, with 70% to 80% occurring only once. Sequencing was carried out using peripheral blood. These receptors all come from a woman aged 60-75 years with acute or convalescent COVID-19.

The chain employs TRBV6-5 and TRBJ1-5, with D uncertain. V was clipped by 8 bases and J by 2 bases, with 13 bases between them. The CDR3 is 14 amino acids. The germline CDR1 and CDR2 sequences are MNHEY and SVGAGI. The CDR3 region has the DNA TGTGCCAGCTGTAAGGCGGGCGGCAATCAGCCCCAGCATTTT. As protein: CASCKAGGNQPQHF.

The chain recombines TRBV28 with TRBJ1-5; 9 bases are shared with TRBD1. The J segment lost 2 bases and the V segment lost 7 bases, leaving 6 bases of the junction unmatched. Germline V gene lookup returns CDR1 MDHEN and CDR2 SYDVKM. The CDR3 contains 15 residues. This CDR3 is CASNPGDRGNQPQHF. The CDR3 DNA sequence: TGTGCCAGCAACCCCGGGGACAGGGGCAATCAGCCCCAGCATTTT.

This clone is medium-sized (0.01 to 0.1%). Other DNA sequences of this sample code for an identical CDR3. The DNA for the CDR3 is TGTGCCAGCAGTGAAGGCGGCAGCCATGGCTACACCTTC. It is translated as CASSEGGSHGYTF. The rearrangement links TRBV6-1 to TRBJ1-2; D gene ambiguous. The CDR3 is 13 residues long. The germline CDR1 and CDR2 sequences are MNHNS and SASEGT. V was pared by 1 base and J by 6 bases, with 9 bases between.

The genes are TRBV29-1 and TRBJ1-5; TRBD1 is a possible D gene (6 bases). From germline, CDR1 is SQVTM and CDR2 ANQGSEA. V was clipped by 4 bases and J by 0 bases, with 10 bases between them. The CDR3 sequence is 14 residues long. The CDR3: CSVAQGDSNQPQHF. CDR3 sequence (DNA): TGCAGCGTTGCACAGGGAGATAGCAATCAGCCCCAGCATTTT. The full variable domain, in which reference TRBV29-1 and TRBJ1-5 provide the parts outside the CDR3, is SAVISQKPSRDICQRGTSLTIQCQVDSQVTMMFWYRQQPGQSLTLIATANQGSEATYESGFVIDKFPISRPNLTFSTLTVSNMSPEDSSIYLCSVAQGDSNQPQHFGDGTRLSIL.

V gene TRBV19 combines with J gene TRBJ1-5; D unclear. This CDR3 is 15 amino acids long. CDR1 is LNHDA, CDR2 SQIVND, per germline (reference sequence). V shed 5 bases and J shed 0 bases, with 11 bases lying between them. The CDR3 DNA reads TGTGCCAGTAGTGTAACAGATGATAGCAATCAGCCCCAGCATTTT. As protein: CASSVTDDSNQPQHF.

V usage is TRBV4-1 and J usage is TRBJ2-1, with D possibly being TRBD1 (6 bases). Trimming removed 4 bases at V and 10 bases at J, with 14 bases between. CDR1 is MGHRA and CDR2 is YSYEKL in the germline V gene. CDR3 length: 13 amino acids. DNA of the CDR3: TGCGCCAGCAGCCCCAGTACCGGGACAGAGCAGTTCTTC. This gives the protein CASSPSTGTEQFF.

V is TRBV24-1 and J is TRBJ2-7; TRBD1 aligns across 7 bases. V lost 3 bases, J lost 4 bases, and 2 bases stayed unmatched. From germline, CDR1 is KGHDR and CDR2 SFDVKD. There are 13 residues in the CDR3. The CDR3 DNA reads as TGTGCCACCAGTGATGCGACAGGGTACGAGCAGTACTTC. Protein product: CATSDATGYEQYF.

The chain employs TRBV4-3 and TRBJ2-2; perhaps TRBD2 as D (5 bases). The CDR3 runs to 15 residues. The V and J ends lost 0 bases and 6 bases respectively, with 11 bases between them. Germline V CDR1 and CDR2: LGHNA, YSLEER. This CDR3 reads CASSQEKRVSGELFF. CDR3 coding DNA: TGCGCCAGCAGCCAAGAAAAGAGGGTCTCCGGGGAGCTGTTTTTT.

The J gene is TRBJ2-3, the V gene TRBV3-1 (or the pseudogene TRBV3-2), with D uncertain. Trimming stripped 1 base from V and 1 base from J, with 9 bases between. CDR3 length: 15 residues. The germline CDR1 and CDR2 sequences are LGHDT and YNNKEL (reference sequence). The CDR3 is CASSQGFERTDTQYF. The CDR3, as DNA: TGTGCCAGCAGCCAAGGATTTGAGCGCACAGATACGCAGTATTTT.